This entry lists 27 T cell receptor beta chains sequenced from one sample in a study of blood T cell repertoires in COVID-19. Repertoires were generated with immunoSEQ multiplex PCR, while TCRdb's copy carries only in-frame clones and drops some. The sample contains under 150,000 clones, roughly 85% of which appear only once. What was sequenced was peripheral blood. The receptors were sampled from a man aged 55 to 69 with acute or convalescent COVID-19.

V usage is TRBV4-3 and J usage is TRBJ2-7, with D perhaps matching TRBD2 (5 bases). Trimming stripped 5 bases from V and 0 bases from J, with 14 bases between. The V gene's germline CDR1 is LGHNA and CDR2 YSLEER. The CDR3 has 15 amino acids. The CDR3 DNA sequence: TGCGCCAGCAGCAGGGCGGCGGGCCTCTCCTACGAGCAGTACTTC. Protein product: CASSRAAGLSYEQYF.

This clone came up a few times. V usage is TRBV5-1 and J usage is TRBJ1-6; the match to TRBD1 covers 9 bases. With V trimmed by 1 base and J by 9 bases, 8 bases remained unmatched. The CDR3 has 16 amino acids. The V gene's germline CDR1 is SGHRS and CDR2 YFSETQ. The CDR3 DNA reads as TGCGCCAGCAGCTTGCTGGGACAGGGCGTTGGTTCACCCCTCCACTTT. This translates into CASSLLGQGVGSPLHF.

The gene calls are TRBV19 and TRBJ1-1; D call uncertain. Per germline, CDR1 LNHDA and CDR2 SQIVND (reference sequence). The V end was cut by 3 bases, the J end by 1 base, with 9 bases between. The CDR3 loop spans 14 amino acids. CDR3 coding DNA: TGTGCCAGTAGTATTTCACTACCGAACACTGAAGCTTTCTTT. This gives the protein CASSISLPNTEAFF.

The genes are TRBV4-3 and TRBJ1-6; TRBD1 matches 9 bases. The CDR3 length is 15 residues. Germline V CDR1 and CDR2: LGHNA, YSLEER. Trimming at V came to 0 bases and at J to 9 bases, leaving 3 bases not matched to a gene. Here the CDR3 reads CASSQDMDRGSPLHF. The DNA for the CDR3 is TGCGCCAGCAGCCAAGATATGGACAGGGGTTCACCCCTCCACTTT.

This chain connects TRBV7-2 to TRBJ2-7; D may be TRBD1 (5 bases). CDR1 and CDR2 (germline): SGHTA, FQGNSA. This CDR3 is built from 14 residues. V was cut by 4 bases and J by 7 bases, with 17 bases left in between. The CDR3 loop is CASSSGQVLWEQYF. The CDR3 nucleotides are TGTGCCAGCAGCTCAGGGCAGGTCCTTTGGGAGCAGTACTTC.

This clone was seen more than once but under ten times. The chain links TRBV28 to TRBJ1-4, with 10 bases aligning to TRBD1. J was trimmed by 6 bases and V by 6 bases; bases with no gene match: 4. Looked up from germline, CDR1 is MDHEN and CDR2 is SYDVKM. The length of the CDR3 is 14 residues. The CDR3 protein is CASSRTGGDEKLFF. As DNA, the CDR3 is TGTGCCAGCAGCCGGACAGGGGGTGATGAAAAACTGTTTTTT.

The chain recombines TRBV28 with TRBJ2-3, with a tentative D call TRBD2 (7 bases). This CDR3 has 15 amino acids. Germline values: CDR1 MDHEN, CDR2 SYDVKM. V gave up 2 bases and J gave up 2 bases, with 11 bases separating them. The CDR3 here is CASSLGGAPTDTQYF. The DNA for the CDR3 is TGTGCCAGCAGTTTAGGGGGGGCCCCCACAGATACGCAGTATTTT.

The V gene is TRBV7-3, the J gene TRBJ2-2, with D perhaps matching TRBD2 (5 bases). Per germline, CDR1 SGHTA and CDR2 FQGTGA. CDR3 length: 15 residues. V dropped 5 bases and J dropped 5 bases, with 15 bases sitting between them. CDR3 region: CASSPGLAETGELFF. The DNA for the CDR3 is TGTGCCAGCAGCCCCGGGCTAGCAGAAACCGGGGAGCTGTTTTTT.

This clone appeared once. The genes are TRBV4-2 and TRBJ2-3, with TRBD1 matching 7 bases. The CDR3 sequence is 17 residues long. Losses at the gene ends were 2 bases for V and 0 bases for J; bases not matched to a gene: 8. Germline V gene sequence: CDR1 LGHNA, CDR2 YNFKEQ. The CDR3 loop reads CASSQLAGTVSTDTQYF. The CDR3 bases are TGTGCCAGCAGCCAACTGGCCGGGACAGTTAGCACAGATACGCAGTATTTT.

The J gene is TRBJ2-7, the V gene TRBV4-1, with a possible D match to TRBD1 (6 bases). Per germline, CDR1 MGHRA and CDR2 YSYEKL. Trimming stripped 4 bases from V and 3 bases from J, with 10 bases between. This CDR3 comprises 13 residues. CDR3 sequence: CASSLDSFYEQYF. CDR3 nucleotide sequence: TGCGCCAGCAGCCTGGACAGTTTCTACGAGCAGTACTTC.

This rearrangement joins TRBV4-2 to TRBJ1-3; no definite D call. This CDR3 spans 14 amino acids. Looked up from germline, CDR1 is LGHNA and CDR2 is YNFKEQ. Trimming took off 1 base at V and 1 base at J, with 5 bases between the two ends. In DNA, the CDR3 is TGTGCCAGCAGCCAAGCTCTATCTGGAAACACCATATATTTT. It encodes CASSQALSGNTIYF.

The CDR3 bases are TGTGCCAGCAGGGGCCGAAGCACAGATACGCAGTATTTT. Translation gives CASRGRSTDTQYF. V usage is TRBV19 and J usage is TRBJ2-3, with D possibly matching TRBD1 (6 bases). The germline CDR1 and CDR2 sequences are LNHDA and SQIVND (reference sequence). Trimming took 9 bases from V and 0 from J, leaving 10 bases between them. There are 13 residues in the CDR3.

CDR3 protein: CASSTGLTPDNEQFF. CDR3 in DNA: TGTGCCAGCAGCACTGGACTAACACCCGACAATGAGCAGTTCTTC. The chain employs TRBV6-1 and TRBJ2-1, with TRBD2 as a possible D gene (6 bases). Germline V gene sequence: CDR1 MNHNS, CDR2 SASEGT. The CDR3 is made up of 15 amino acids. V dropped 6 bases and J dropped 5 bases, with 17 bases sitting between them.

The rearrangement joins TRBV5-1 to TRBJ1-1; tentatively, D is TRBD1 (6 bases). This CDR3 spans 13 amino acids. The ends were cut back, 1 base at V and 7 bases at J, with 11 bases in the middle. Germline CDR1 and CDR2: SGHRS and YFSETQ. Written as DNA, the CDR3 is TGCGCCAGCAGCTTGAACGCAGGGGATGAAGCTTTCTTT. Protein product: CASSLNAGDEAFF.

J is TRBJ1-5 and V is TRBV6-2 or TRBV6-3; 12 nucleotides line up with TRBD1. The CDR3 runs 16 residues. Germline CDR1 and CDR2: MNHEY and SVGEGT. V lost 5 bases, J lost 8 bases, and 10 bases stayed unmatched. DNA for the CDR3: TGTGCCAGCAGTCGCTCCGGGACAGGGGGCTGGGAGCCCCAGCATTTT. It yields the protein CASSRSGTGGWEPQHF.

The V and J genes are TRBV7-9 and TRBJ1-5; TRBD1 agrees at 9 bases. Germline loops: CDR1 SEHNR, CDR2 FQNEAQ (reference sequence). V shed 4 bases and J 4 bases; nucleotides not matched to a gene: 5. The length of the CDR3 is 15 residues. The CDR3 sequence: CASSWGTGSNQPQHF. CDR3 sequence (DNA): TGTGCCAGCAGCTGGGGGACAGGGTCAAATCAGCCCCAGCATTTT.

In DNA form, the CDR3 reads TGTGCCAGCAGCCCAGGGTTGGGCTATGGCTACACCTTC. Its translation is CASSPGLGYGYTF. This chain links TRBV7-2 with TRBJ1-2, with a tentative D call TRBD1 (5 bases). The CDR3 spans 13 residues. The V and J ends lost 5 bases and 4 bases respectively, with 11 bases between them. Germline V lookup: CDR1 SGHTA, CDR2 FQGNSA.

The genes are TRBV5-1 and TRBJ2-7; 9 bases line up with TRBD1. Germline CDR1 is SGHRS and CDR2 is YFSETQ. The CDR3 length is 16 residues. After removal of 3 bases from V and 8 bases from J, the junction contained 15 bases not matched to a gene. Written as DNA, the CDR3 is TGCGCCAGCAGCTCGTTTACCGGGACAGGGACCCCTAAGCAGTACTTC. It encodes CASSSFTGTGTPKQYF.

The V call is TRBV2, the J call TRBJ2-1; D uncertain. The CDR3 contains 15 residues. Germline V gene data show CDR1 as SNHLY and CDR2 as FYNNEI. V shed 2 bases and J shed 6 bases, with 14 bases lying between them. The CDR3 coding sequence is TGTGCCAGCAGTGAATTGGTAGCCCTATCCAATGAGCAGTTCTTC. It encodes CASSELVALSNEQFF.

This clone came up a few times. This rearrangement joins TRBV9 to TRBJ2-4, with D maybe TRBD2 (5 bases). CDR1 SGDLS and CDR2 YYNGEE come from the germline V gene. With 0 bases removed from V and 9 bases from J, the gap between germline ends came to 7 bases. The CDR3 length is 12 residues. DNA for the CDR3: TGTGCCAGCAGCGTAGACGAGGGCATTCAGTACTTC. This codes for CASSVDEGIQYF.

The J gene is TRBJ1-3, the V gene TRBV7-6, with D unresolved. Per the germline V gene, CDR1 is SGHVS and CDR2 is FNYEAQ. V was cut by 2 bases and J by 0 bases, with 14 bases left in between. CDR3 length: 17 amino acids. CDR3 nucleotides: TGTGCCAGCAGCTTAAGCGGGTCGCGGACCTCTGGAAACACCATATATTTT. Protein product: CASSLSGSRTSGNTIYF.

The table lists this clone with a few counts. The chain recombines TRBV2 with TRBJ1-2; no reliable D call. CDR3 length: 14 residues. The V and J ends lost 9 bases and 0 bases respectively, with 14 bases between them. CDR1 and CDR2 (germline): SNHLY, FYNNEI. CDR3 sequence: CASAPTQTNYGYTF. CDR3 DNA sequence: TGTGCCAGTGCTCCCACACAGACTAACTATGGCTACACCTTC. Combining the CDR3 with reference TRBV2 and TRBJ1-2 gives the whole variable domain EPEVTQTPSHQVTQMGQEVILRCVPISNHLYFYWYRQILGQKVEFLVSFYNNEISEKSEIFDDQFSVERPDGSNFTLKIRSTKLEDSAMYFCASAPTQTNYGYTFGSGTRLTVV.

This clone was picked up a small number of times. The J gene is TRBJ1-4, the V gene TRBV5-8; TRBD1 matches at 9 bases. The V and J ends lost 4 bases and 7 bases, in that order; junction bases with no gene match: 5. CDR3 length: 14 residues. Germline V CDR1 and CDR2: SGHTS, YDEGEE. The CDR3 bases are TGTGCCAGCAGCCTGGACAGGGGAACTGAAAAACTGTTTTTT. Translating gives CASSLDRGTEKLFF.

The DNA of the CDR3 is TGCGCCAGCAGCTTTACAGGGATGGCGAATGAAAAACTGTTTTTT. It specifies CASSFTGMANEKLFF. This chain connects TRBV4-3 to TRBJ1-4; tentatively, D is TRBD1 (6 bases). V lost 5 bases and J lost 5, with 15 bases in between. This CDR3 is built from 15 residues. Looked up from germline, CDR1 is LGHNA and CDR2 is YSLEER.

The rearrangement links TRBV28 to TRBJ1-4; D is possibly TRBD1 (5 bases). Trimming stripped 7 bases from V and 4 bases from J, with 16 bases between. The CDR3 sequence is 15 residues long. Germline CDR1 MDHEN, CDR2 SYDVKM. Here the CDR3 reads CASISGGFGNEKLFF. DNA for the CDR3: TGTGCCAGCATCTCGGGGGGATTCGGTAATGAAAAACTGTTTTTT.

The chain combines TRBV9 with TRBJ2-3, with D perhaps TRBD2 (5 bases). V was shortened by 0 bases and J by 4 bases, with 12 bases between the two germline ends. The CDR3 is made up of 15 amino acids. Germline V gene data show CDR1 as SGDLS and CDR2 as YYNGEE. The CDR3 here is CASSVGEGAADTQYF. The CDR3, as DNA: TGTGCCAGCAGCGTAGGCGAGGGAGCCGCAGATACGCAGTATTTT.

The chain couples TRBV7-2 to TRBJ1-1; TRBD1 matches at 8 bases. Germline CDR1 SGHTA, CDR2 FQGNSA. V dropped 0 bases and J dropped 5; count of bases not matched to a gene: 8. This CDR3 is built from 16 residues. The CDR3 here is CASSLAPGQGRTEAFF. The CDR3, as DNA: TGTGCCAGCAGCTTAGCCCCCGGACAGGGTAGAACTGAAGCTTTCTTT.